The 15 T cell receptor beta chains below were found in one sample sequenced in a study of glioma-infiltrating T cells. Amplification of TCR alpha and beta CDR3 regions from RNA used iRepertoire nested multiplex PCR. TCRdb recomputed calls from the multiplex PCR reads with MiXCR, one row per CDR3 protein. The sample includes around 190,000 distinct CDR3 sequences, more than 25% seen only once; the top ten take about 19%. Sequenced sample: glioma tissue, nonneoplastic brain tissue, or PBMCs (not recorded which). Receptor source: a human donor with low-grade glioma or glioblastoma, undergoing nonglioma brain surgery, or in good health (not recorded which).

Note on this clonotype: A read error may explain this, as a much larger clone is one base away. The chain is built from TRBV2 and TRBJ2-5, with a possible D match to TRBD1 (6 bases). The CDR3 totals 15 residues. Germline V gives CDR1 SNHLY, CDR2 FYNNEI. Trimming took 2 bases from V and 5 from J, leaving 15 bases between them. The CDR3 nucleotides are TGTGCCAGCAGTGAAAGCAGGGGAACCGTGGAGACCCAGTACTTC. Protein: CASSESRGTVETQYF.

This clonotype showed up many times. CDR3 residues: CSARVPGGPGEQYF. The CDR3 bases are TGCAGTGCTAGAGTACCGGGAGGGCCGGGGGAGCAGTACTTC. This chain joins TRBV20-1 and TRBJ2-7, with TRBD2 matching 8 bases. CDR1 and CDR2 (germline): DFQATT, SNEGSKA (reference sequence). The V segment lost 1 base and the J segment 7 bases; nucleotides outside the gene matches: 9. This CDR3 region has 14 residues.

This clonotype has at least ten counts. V and J are TRBV19 and TRBJ2-1; possibly TRBD2 for D (6 bases). Trimming stripped 4 bases from V and 3 bases from J, with 10 bases between. The CDR3 spans 14 residues. Germline V gene lookup returns CDR1 LNHDA and CDR2 SQIVND (reference sequence). The CDR3 nucleotides read TGTGCCAGTAGTACCCCGGGGGACTACAATGAGCAGTTCTTC. This gives the protein CASSTPGDYNEQFF.

The genes are TRBV10-2 and TRBJ2-7; 7 bases are a match to TRBD1. The CDR3 runs to 16 residues. V lost 2 bases to trimming and J lost 2 bases; unmatched junction nucleotides: 9. In germline, CDR1 is WSHSY, CDR2 SAAADI. The CDR3 DNA reads TGCGCCAGCAGTGAGACGAGACAGGGATCCGCCTACGAGCAGTACTTC. This encodes CASSETRQGSAYEQYF.

This clonotype was found many times. The chain links TRBV28 to TRBJ2-7; TRBD1 aligns across 12 bases. Germline CDR1 reads MDHEN; CDR2 reads SYDVKM. With 11 bases clipped from V and 7 bases from J, the junction kept 9 bases outside the gene matches. The CDR3 has 13 residues. CDR3 DNA: TGTGCCGTTGCCGGGACAGGGGGCGAAGAGCAGTACTTC. Its translation: CAVAGTGGEEQYF.

This chain connects TRBV29-1 to TRBJ1-2, with a possible D match to TRBD1 (5 bases). There are 13 residues in the CDR3. Germline V gene sequence: CDR1 SQVTM, CDR2 ANQGSEA. Trimming stripped 6 bases from V and 7 bases from J, with 18 bases between. CDR3 bases: TGCAGCGTCGCTTGGACCCAGAGGGGTGGCTACACCTTC. This gives the protein CSVAWTQRGGYTF.

This clonotype came up many times. The chain has TRBV7-2 and TRBJ2-7, with 8 bases fitting TRBD2. V gave up 7 bases and J gave up 7 bases; unmatched junction bases: 12. Germline V gene sequence: CDR1 SGHTA, CDR2 FQGNSA. The CDR3 extends over 14 amino acids. CDR3 region: CASIGGLVGGEQYF. CDR3 sequence (DNA): TGTGCCAGCATCGGGGGACTAGTGGGGGGAGAGCAGTACTTC.

This clonotype was picked up many times. This chain uses TRBV7-9 with TRBJ1-1; perhaps TRBD1 as D (6 bases). V was shortened by 5 bases and J by 1 base, with 14 bases between the two germline ends. This CDR3 is built from 15 residues. Germline V gene data show CDR1 as SEHNR and CDR2 as FQNEAQ (reference sequence). DNA of the CDR3: TGTGCCAGCAGCGGATCGGGGACAACGAACACTGAAGCTTTCTTT. Residues: CASSGSGTTNTEAFF.

This clonotype was recorded at least ten times. The chain combines TRBV28 with TRBJ1-5, with D unclear. Germline V gene data show CDR1 as MDHEN and CDR2 as SYDVKM. Between the trimmed V and J ends, which lost 7 bases and 4 bases, there was a span of 23 bases. This CDR3 spans 17 amino acids. The CDR3 loop is CASTSPAVRTLNQPQHF. CDR3 DNA: TGTGCCAGCACCTCCCCGGCAGTAAGAACTCTAAATCAGCCCCAGCATTTT.

This clonotype has more than one count but fewer than ten. This chain joins TRBV12-3 or TRBV12-4 and TRBJ1-1; D is unresolved. The CDR3 runs 13 residues. Trimming took off 5 bases at V and 7 bases at J, with 14 bases between the two ends. This chain's CDR3 is CASSPPGPGEAFF. CDR3 sequence (DNA): TGTGCCAGCAGTCCGCCTGGACCGGGTGAAGCTTTCTTT.

This clonotype was found many times. The chain has TRBV6-2 or TRBV6-3 and TRBJ1-2, with a possible D match to TRBD1 (5 bases). Germline CDR1 and CDR2: MNHEY and SVGEGT. Trimming removed 2 bases at V and 8 bases at J, with 15 bases between. The CDR3 has 14 amino acids. DNA of the CDR3: TGTGCCAGCAGTTACGCCCGGGACGGAGACGGCTACACCTTC. This gives the protein CASSYARDGDGYTF.

The CDR3 reads CASSQKGCGGAVYEQYF. For the CDR3, the DNA is TGCGCCAGCAGCCAAAAGGGCTGTGGGGGGGCTGTATACGAGCAGTACTTC. This chain connects TRBV4-1 to TRBJ2-7; tentative D call: TRBD2 (7 bases). V shed 2 bases and J shed 4 bases, with 21 bases lying between them. This CDR3 has 17 residues. Looked up from germline, CDR1 is MGHRA and CDR2 is YSYEKL.

This rearrangement joins TRBV6-6 to TRBJ2-7, with a possible D match to TRBD2 (5 bases). Germline CDR1 is MNHNY and CDR2 is SVGAGI (reference sequence). With 0 bases removed from V and 3 bases from J, the gap between germline ends came to 15 bases. The CDR3 loop spans 16 amino acids. CDR3 loop: CASSYSVLAYRYEQYF. The CDR3, as DNA: TGTGCCAGCAGTTACTCGGTGCTAGCATACCGCTACGAGCAGTACTTC.

This clonotype was recorded a few times. The chain employs TRBV5-4 and TRBJ1-2; D is unclear. The CDR3 runs to 15 residues. The V and J ends lost 4 bases and 0 bases respectively, with 13 bases between them. CDR1 is SGHNT and CDR2 is YYREEE in the germline V gene (reference sequence). The CDR3 coding sequence is TGTGCCAGCAGCCCCGGGAGCCCGGCTAACTATGGCTACACCTTC. Protein product: CASSPGSPANYGYTF. Drawing the rest from reference TRBV5-4 and TRBJ1-2, the complete variable domain is ETGVTQSPTHLIKTRGQQVTLRCSSQSGHNTVSWYQQALGQGPQFIFQYYREEENGRGNFPPRFSGLQFPNYSSELNVNALELDDSALYLCASSPGSPANYGYTFGSGTRLTVV.

This clonotype was detected ten times or more. The V gene is TRBV10-2, the J gene TRBJ2-7, with D unresolved. Germline V gene data show CDR1 as WSHSY and CDR2 as SAAADI. Trimming left V 4 bases short and J 3 bases short, with 7 bases between. The CDR3 is 12 amino acids. Here the CDR3 reads CASSGRYYEQYF. In DNA form, the CDR3 reads TGCGCCAGCAGTGGACGGTACTACGAGCAGTACTTC.